The rows below give T cell receptor beta chains drawn from one sample of a study of OX40 agonist ivuxolimab in advanced cancers. The table came from immunoSEQ multiplex PCR; TCRdb's copy has only in-frame clones and leaves some out. The sample includes some 6,000 clones, under 80% seen only once; the top ten take 25%. The specimen comprised CD4+ or CD8+ T cells sorted from blood, sampled in a trial of the OX40 agonist ivuxolimab. The receptors were gathered from an adult with an advanced solid tumor such as melanoma, head and neck, liver or kidney cancer. CDR3s include the opening cysteine and the closing phenylalanine or tryptophan. The order of the fields is CDR3 DNA, CDR3 protein, D gene, clone size, V gene, J gene. The D gene is left open where the match is weak. Clone size is not always given. Where it is, it says once, few, many or a class for expanded clones.

TGTGCCAGCAGAAACGGACAGGGACGTGGCTACACCTTC	CASRNGQGRGYTF	TRBD1	NA	TRBV6-5	TRBJ1-2
TGTGCCATTCCGACAGGGGGGAACTACGAGCAGTACTTC	CAIPTGGNYEQYF	TRBD1	NA	TRBV2	TRBJ2-7
TGTGCCAGACCGGGACTTCCTCACACAGATACGCAGTATTTT	CARPGLPHTDTQYF	NA	NA	TRBV6-9	TRBJ2-3
TGTGCCAGCAGTTTCGGGACTAAAGCCTACGAGCAGTACTTC	CASSFGTKAYEQYF	TRBD2	NA	TRBV27	TRBJ2-7
TGTGCCAGCAGTTACTCGTGGGATCCCACCGGGGAGCTGTTTTTT	CASSYSWDPTGELFF	NA	once	TRBV6-9	TRBJ2-2
TGTGCCAGCAGCTTAGCAGATACGCAGTATTTT	CASSLADTQYF	NA	NA	TRBV7-9	TRBJ2-3
TGTGCCAGCAGTGAAGCTTGGACGGGGAACACTGAAGCTTTCTTT	CASSEAWTGNTEAFF	NA	NA	TRBV2	TRBJ1-1
TGCGCCAGCAGCCCGGGACTAGCGGGAGGATTGGGTACAGATACGCAGTATTTT	CASSPGLAGGLGTDTQYF	TRBD2	NA	TRBV5-1	TRBJ2-3
TGTGCCAGCAGCTTAGCGGCGGGTGGGATTATGAACACTGAAGCTTTCTTT	CASSLAAGGIMNTEAFF	NA	NA	TRBV7-9	TRBJ1-1
TGTGCCAGTAGTAGGACAGGGGGTAGTACTGAAGCTTTCTTT	CASSRTGGSTEAFF	TRBD1	NA	TRBV19	TRBJ1-1